A selection of T cell receptor beta chains follows, all from one sample in a study of cytotoxic CD8 clonotypes in ibrutinib-treated CLL. The table came from immunoSEQ multiplex PCR; TCRdb's copy has only in-frame clones and leaves some out. Of some 46,000 clones detected, 60% to 80% appear once; the ten largest clones hold roughly 14%. Sequencing was performed on PBMCs, taken after 12 months of ibrutinib treatment. The source is a human donor with chronic lymphocytic leukemia. Each CDR3 is given with its conserved first and last residue. A D gene is named only where the DNA matches it firmly. Rows may omit the clone size; those that give it use once, few, many or a size class.

j_gene,abundance,v_gene,d_gene,CDR3aa,CDR3nt
TRBJ2-5,-,TRBV25-1,-,CASTQETQYF,TGTGCCAGCACTCAAGAGACCCAGTACTTC
TRBJ1-2,-,TRBV30,TRBD1,CAWRRPAGQGNYGYTF,TGTGCCTGGAGAAGACCGGCGGGACAGGGGAACTATGGCTACACCTTC
TRBJ1-1,-,TRBV6-1,-,CASSPSGEMNTEAFF,TGTGCCAGCAGTCCCTCAGGGGAGATGAACACTGAAGCTTTCTTT
TRBJ2-7,-,TRBV6-5,TRBD1,CASSSRGLYEQYF,TGTGCCAGCAGTTCCAGGGGGCTCTACGAGCAGTACTTC
TRBJ2-3,-,TRBV15,TRBD1,CATSRRSQGAGADTQYF,TGTGCCACCAGCCGCCGATCACAGGGGGCAGGAGCAGATACGCAGTATTTT
TRBJ1-2,-,TRBV11-2,TRBD1,CASSSTDRAGYGYTF,TGTGCCAGCAGCTCTACGGACAGGGCAGGCTATGGCTACACCTTC
TRBJ2-3,-,TRBV6-5,TRBD2,CASSYSGGSRADTQYF,TGTGCCAGCAGTTACAGCGGCGGGAGTAGGGCAGATACGCAGTATTTT
TRBJ2-5,-,TRBV27,-,CASSSESGTQYF,TGTGCCAGCAGTTCGGAATCGGGGACCCAGTACTTC
TRBJ2-5,-,TRBV9,TRBD2,CASSVGGGIQETQYF,TGTGCCAGCAGCGTAGGGGGAGGGATCCAAGAGACCCAGTACTTC
TRBJ2-3,few,TRBV10-3,-,CAISESLVGPRTDTQYF,TGTGCCATCAGTGAGTCGTTGGTGGGACCCAGGACAGATACGCAGTATTTT
TRBJ1-3,once,TRBV28,-,CASRSTGNTIYF,TGTGCCAGCCGGAGTACTGGAAACACCATATATTTT
TRBJ2-3,-,TRBV11-1,TRBD2,CASRVSGRGGTDTQYF,TGTGCCAGCAGAGTTAGCGGGAGAGGAGGCACAGATACGCAGTATTTT
TRBJ1-5,-,TRBV19,-,CASRGSSLNQPQHF,TGTGCCTCCCGGGGGTCCTCATTGAATCAGCCCCAGCATTTT
TRBJ2-3,-,TRBV7-8,-,CASSLTQGTDTQYF,TGTGCCAGCAGCCTCACACAGGGCACAGATACGCAGTATTTT
TRBJ2-7,-,TRBV5-6,-,CASSLEEVEQYF,TGTGCCAGCAGCTTGGAAGAGGTCGAGCAGTACTTC
TRBJ1-3,-,TRBV10-3,-,CAIREESSGNTIYF,TGTGCCATCAGGGAAGAGAGCTCTGGAAACACCATATATTTT
TRBJ1-1,-,TRBV7-6,-,CASSRVDRPTEAFF,TGTGCCAGCAGCAGAGTCGACAGGCCCACTGAAGCTTTCTTT
TRBJ2-7,few,TRBV18,TRBD2,CASSPPSSGFYEQYF,TGTGCCAGCTCACCACCATCTAGCGGGTTTTACGAGCAGTACTTC
TRBJ1-2,-,TRBV13,-,CASSLDLRGGGRQNYGYTF,TGTGCCAGCAGCTTAGACCTTAGGGGAGGGGGAAGACAGAACTATGGCTACACCTTC
TRBJ1-5,few,TRBV6-1,-,CASSESGNQPQHF,TGTGCCAGCAGTGAGTCAGGTAATCAGCCCCAGCATTTT
TRBJ1-2,-,TRBV6-5,TRBD1,CASSPDRGQRGYTF,TGTGCCAGCAGCCCAGACAGGGGGCAGCGTGGCTACACCTTC
TRBJ2-5,-,TRBV5-4,-,CASSPGGSRYQETQYF,TGTGCCAGCAGCCCGGGGGGCTCCCGGTACCAAGAGACCCAGTACTTC
TRBJ2-1,-,TRBV28,TRBD2,CASSPNLAGGNEQFF,TGTGCCAGCAGTCCAAACTTAGCGGGGGGGAATGAGCAGTTCTTC
TRBJ2-1,-,TRBV27,TRBD1,CASLGTGQDNEQFF,TGTGCCAGCCTAGGGACAGGGCAGGACAATGAGCAGTTCTTC
TRBJ2-3,-,TRBV9,TRBD2,CASSPGTKIGHTQYF,TGTGCCAGCAGCCCAGGGACTAAAATAGGGCATACGCAGTATTTT
TRBJ2-5,few,TRBV30,-,CACWEKETQYF,TGTGCGTGCTGGGAGAAAGAGACCCAGTACTTC
TRBJ2-5,-,TRBV13,TRBD1,CASSQDRGETQYF,TGTGCCAGCAGCCAAGACAGGGGCGAGACCCAGTACTTC
TRBJ2-7,-,TRBV6-1,TRBD1,CASSGRDRAFEQYF,TGTGCCAGCAGTGGGCGGGACAGGGCCTTCGAGCAGTACTTC
TRBJ2-3,-,TRBV6-1,TRBD1,CASSEAGTGATDTQYF,TGTGCCAGCAGTGAAGCGGGGACAGGGGCCACAGATACGCAGTATTTT
TRBJ1-2,-,TRBV7-8,TRBD1,CASSRVGPGGTSYGYTF,TGTGCCAGCAGCCGGGTGGGGCCAGGGGGGACCAGCTATGGCTACACCTTC
TRBJ2-5,-,TRBV5-4,-,CASSPGPKETQYF,TGTGCCAGCAGCCCAGGCCCGAAAGAGACCCAGTACTTC
TRBJ1-2,-,TRBV14,TRBD1,CASSSRGSNYGYTF,TGTGCCAGCAGCTCCAGGGGGTCTAACTATGGCTACACCTTC
TRBJ2-7,-,TRBV7-8,TRBD2,CASSLDAGGPYEQYF,TGTGCCAGCAGCTTAGATGCGGGAGGACCCTACGAGCAGTACTTC
TRBJ2-3,-,TRBV29-1,-,CSVDKGSRGLTDTQYF,TGCAGCGTTGATAAGGGGAGCCGGGGACTCACAGATACGCAGTATTTT
TRBJ2-1,few,TRBV25-1,TRBD2,CASSDIAGAPGEQFF,TGTGCCAGCAGTGACATAGCGGGAGCACCGGGTGAGCAGTTCTTC
TRBJ1-2,few,TRBV5-4,-,CASSSSVGIHYGYTF,TGTGCCAGCAGCTCTTCGGTCGGTATCCACTATGGCTACACCTTC
TRBJ2-3,-,TRBV4-2,-,CASSQGDGSSSTDTQYF,TGTGCCAGCAGCCAAGGTGACGGGAGTTCGAGCACAGATACGCAGTATTTT
TRBJ2-3,-,TRBV19,TRBD1,CASTDRGKDTQYF,TGTGCCAGTACGGACAGGGGAAAGGATACGCAGTATTTT
TRBJ2-7,-,TRBV5-8,TRBD1,CASSQGTGLSYEQYF,TGTGCCAGCAGCCAAGGGACAGGTCTATCCTACGAGCAGTACTTC
TRBJ2-2,-,TRBV6-1,TRBD2,CASKTGGFTGELFF,TGTGCCAGCAAAACGGGAGGGTTCACCGGGGAGCTGTTTTTT
TRBJ2-7,-,TRBV7-9,-,CASSLDGTNSYEQYF,TGTGCCAGCAGCTTAGACGGAACCAACTCCTACGAGCAGTACTTC
TRBJ2-5,-,TRBV5-4,TRBD2,CASSLGTSGRFGETQYF,TGTGCCAGCAGCTTGGGGACTAGCGGGAGGTTCGGGGAGACCCAGTACTTC
TRBJ1-1,-,TRBV6-6,TRBD1,CASSTRDSEAFF,TGTGCCAGCAGTACCCGGGACAGTGAAGCTTTCTTT
TRBJ2-7,-,TRBV28,-,CASRTTRGEQYF,TGTGCCAGCAGAACGACTAGAGGCGAGCAGTACTTC
TRBJ1-5,once,TRBV2,TRBD1,CASRDRGTSNQPQHF,TGTGCCAGCAGGGACAGGGGAACCTCCAATCAGCCCCAGCATTTT
TRBJ2-7,once,TRBV5-6,TRBD1,CASSLLRDRGGYEQYF,TGTGCCAGCAGCTTGCTAAGGGACAGGGGGGGATACGAGCAGTACTTC
TRBJ2-7,-,TRBV27,TRBD2,CASSLKSGLAFSYEQYF,TGTGCCAGCAGTTTAAAATCGGGACTAGCCTTTTCCTACGAGCAGTACTTC
TRBJ2-2,-,TRBV7-7,-,CASGIQAGELFF,TGTGCCAGTGGTATCCAGGCCGGGGAGCTGTTTTTT
TRBJ2-7,-,TRBV6-1,-,CAIHQGSLSYEQYF,TGTGCCATTCACCAGGGGTCCCTATCCTACGAGCAGTACTTC
TRBJ2-1,few,TRBV7-3,-,CASSSMSPTIGSYNEQFF,TGTGCCAGCAGCTCCATGTCCCCAACCATAGGCTCCTACAATGAGCAGTTCTTC
TRBJ2-5,-,TRBV7-9,-,CASSLPLLSGETQYF,TGTGCCAGCAGCCTCCCGCTCCTCAGTGGGGAGACCCAGTACTTC
TRBJ2-3,few,TRBV10-1,-,CASSEDSPGTDTQYF,TGCGCCAGCAGTGAGGACTCCCCCGGCACAGATACGCAGTATTTT
TRBJ2-5,-,TRBV10-3,-,CAISESRVKTQETQYF,TGTGCCATCAGTGAGTCGAGGGTGAAGACCCAAGAGACCCAGTACTTC
TRBJ2-1,-,TRBV5-1,TRBD2,CASSFSGRVRDEQFF,TGCGCCAGCAGCTTTAGCGGGAGAGTGCGGGATGAGCAGTTCTTC
TRBJ2-7,once,TRBV7-2,-,CASSRQYEQYF,TGTGCCAGCAGCCGACAATACGAGCAGTACTTC
TRBJ2-7,-,TRBV21-1,-,CATLLYEQYF,TGTGCCACCCTCCTTTACGAGCAGTACTTC